This T cell receptor (beta chain) derives from a study of OX40 agonist ivuxolimab in advanced cancers. As for the study in general: Participants averaged about 66 years of age (range about 23 to 80) and were 75% to 90% male.

This table comes from immunoSEQ multiplex PCR, and its TCRdb copy is limited to in-frame clones, with some not included. Of about 67,000 clones in the sample, roughly nine tenths were seen once. The germline V and J ends were trimmed by 5 bases and 6 bases, with 14 bases remaining between them. CDR3 length: 14 residues. The germline V gene encodes CDR1 LNHDA and CDR2 SQIVND (reference sequence). Cycle 7 day 1, cycle 4 day 1, and baseline were the timepoints at which blood was sampled. The sequencing here drew on CD4+ or CD8+ T cells sorted from blood, taken in a trial of the OX40 agonist ivuxolimab. The chain carries TRBV19 and TRBJ2-1; D is undetermined. This sequence was found in an adult with an advanced solid tumor such as melanoma, head and neck, liver or kidney cancer. The CDR3 spells CASSHWAPANEQFF. DNA for the CDR3: TGTGCCAGTAGTCACTGGGCCCCTGCCAATGAGCAGTTCTTC.